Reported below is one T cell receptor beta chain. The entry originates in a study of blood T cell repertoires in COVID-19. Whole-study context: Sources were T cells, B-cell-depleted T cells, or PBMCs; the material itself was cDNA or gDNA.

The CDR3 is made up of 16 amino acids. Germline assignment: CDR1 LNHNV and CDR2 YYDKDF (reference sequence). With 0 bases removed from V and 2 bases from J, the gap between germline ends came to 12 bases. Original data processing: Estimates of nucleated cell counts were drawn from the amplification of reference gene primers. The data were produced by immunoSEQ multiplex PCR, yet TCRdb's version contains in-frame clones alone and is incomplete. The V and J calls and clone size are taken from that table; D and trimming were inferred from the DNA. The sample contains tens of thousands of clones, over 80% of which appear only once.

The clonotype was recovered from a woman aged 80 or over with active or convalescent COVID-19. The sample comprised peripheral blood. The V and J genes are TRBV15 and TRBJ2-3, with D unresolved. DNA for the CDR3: TGTGCCACCAGCAGAGATCGAACGGGTACCACAGATACGCAGTATTTT. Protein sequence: CATSRDRTGTTDTQYF.